The sequence of this T cell receptor (beta chain) was determined in a study of chemoradiotherapy in HPV16-positive cancers. CDR1 is SGHDN and CDR2 is FVKESK in the germline V gene. The CDR3 spans 18 residues. Trimming took 4 bases from V and 0 from J; bases not matched to a gene: 13. Clones were sequenced by immunoSEQ multiplex PCR, and TCRdb holds only the in-frame ones, with some missing. The sample lists more than 20,000 clones; around 87% were seen once. This receptor was taken from a human donor with HPV-associated anogenital cancer. J is TRBJ1-2 and V is TRBV14; 8 bases are a match to TRBD1. Sample: blood, taken from a patient who underwent chemoradiotherapy. CDR3 sequence: CASSPTGVLTRTNYGYTF. The CDR3 DNA reads as TGTGCCAGCAGCCCGACAGGGGTCCTTACTAGGACTAACTATGGCTACACCTTC.